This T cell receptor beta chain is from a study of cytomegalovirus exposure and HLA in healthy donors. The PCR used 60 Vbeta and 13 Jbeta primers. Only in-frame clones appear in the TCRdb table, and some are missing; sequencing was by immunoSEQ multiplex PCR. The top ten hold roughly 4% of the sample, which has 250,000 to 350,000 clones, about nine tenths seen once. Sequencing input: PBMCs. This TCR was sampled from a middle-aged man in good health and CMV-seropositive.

The CDR3, as DNA: TGTGCCAGCAGTTTAGGGGTAGCGGGTACCTACGAGCAGTACTTC. Protein product: CASSLGVAGTYEQYF. The chain carries TRBV28 and TRBJ2-7; 7 bases are a match to TRBD2. The CDR3 extends over 15 amino acids. Germline V CDR1 and CDR2: MDHEN, SYDVKM. Losses at the gene ends were 2 bases for V and 2 bases for J; bases not matched to a gene: 6.